The 5 T cell receptor beta chains given below trace back to one sample, sequenced in a study of blood T cells in healthy people across ages. A second PCR, run for about 6 to 11 cycles, used a sample-barcoded 5' primer plus a J-beta primer mix. TCRdb processed the 5' RACE reads anew with MiXCR; each CDR3 protein has one entry. The sample holds about 680,000 distinct CDR3 sequences, roughly 50% seen once. The source material was blood. The source of these receptors is a woman aged 55-69 years in good health.

This clonotype has just a few counts. The chain has TRBV20-1 and TRBJ1-1; 7 bases fit TRBD1. Germline loops: CDR1 DFQATT, CDR2 SNEGSKA (reference sequence). This CDR3 region has 13 residues. With V trimmed by 4 bases and J by 0 bases, 2 bases remained unmatched. The DNA of the CDR3 is TGCAGTGCTATACAGGGGATGAACACTGAAGCTTTCTTT. Translated: CSAIQGMNTEAFF.

The chain employs TRBV4-3 and TRBJ2-3; the D gene could be TRBD1 or TRBD2 (5 bases each). The V end was cut by 1 base, the J end by 6 bases, with 8 bases between. Germline loops: CDR1 LGHNA, CDR2 YSLEER. The CDR3 covers 13 residues. The CDR3 is CASSQAWGDTQYF. The CDR3 bases are TGCGCCAGCAGCCAAGCCTGGGGGGATACGCAGTATTTT.

This clonotype was counted a few times. The chain uses TRBV29-1 and TRBJ2-1; 10 nucleotides match TRBD1. CDR3 length: 15 residues. The germline gives CDR1 SQVTM, CDR2 ANQGSEA. The V segment lost 6 bases and the J segment 7 bases; nucleotides outside the gene matches: 12. The CDR3 nucleotides read TGCAGCGTGGCAAGGGGACAGGGGACTTTAAATGAGCAGTTCTTC. This encodes CSVARGQGTLNEQFF.

The chain carries TRBV2 and TRBJ1-1; D uncertain. The V gene's germline CDR1 is SNHLY and CDR2 FYNNEI. Trimming left V 5 bases short and J 4 bases short, with 14 bases between. The CDR3 contains 14 residues. CDR3 amino acids: CASSNSRVSTEAFF. The DNA for the CDR3 is TGTGCCAGCAGTAATAGCCGGGTCTCCACTGAAGCTTTCTTT.

The gene calls are TRBV20-1 and TRBJ2-1; TRBD2 might be the D (7 bases). The CDR3 length is 15 residues. Germline CDR1 DFQATT, CDR2 SNEGSKA (reference sequence). V dropped 6 bases and J dropped 6 bases, with 21 bases sitting between them. In nucleotides, the CDR3 is TGCAGTGCCCAGAGGGGGGGGGGCGCTACCAATGAGCAGTTCTTC. It specifies CSAQRGGGATNEQFF.